This TCR beta chain was sequenced during a study of cytomegalovirus exposure and HLA in healthy donors. About the research overall: Inside one of the first data releases sat about 91 million unique TCRs taken from HLA-typed donors. Study findings and constraints: Excluded were some V segments that proved indistinguishable, including TRBV6-2 and TRBV6-3. After further analysis at a later stage, roughly 16,000 TCR beta sequences were associated with HLA alleles at 0.05 false discovery rate.

Details on this clone: Its target is unknown.

PCR amplification relied on 60 Vbeta primers (plus 13 Jbeta primers). Generated by immunoSEQ multiplex PCR, the TCRdb table keeps only in-frame clones and is missing some. Of about 190,000 clones in the sample, approximately 82% are singletons; the top ten hold approximately 2%. CDR1 and CDR2 from the germline V gene are SGHDN and FVKESK. The V end lost 8 bases, the J end lost 7 bases, and 17 bases lay between the germline ends. The CDR3 consists of 13 residues. The material sequenced was PBMCs. The sequence derives from a woman between 18 and 29 years old in good health and CMV-seropositive. The chain combines TRBV14 with TRBJ1-2; TRBD1 is a possible D gene (5 bases). CDR3 in DNA: TGTGCCAGCCGCCTGCAGGGTATAGGTGGCTACACCTTC. Amino acids: CASRLQGIGGYTF.